Below are 13 T cell receptor beta chains sequenced from a single sample in a study of coeliac disease. The method was immunoSEQ multiplex PCR; TCRdb's version includes in-frame clones alone and lacks a portion of them. The profile covers approximately 2,500 clones, with more than 60% appearing a single time and 13% to 15% taken by the ten largest. Sequenced: lamina propria lymphocytes from the gut. The receptor set was obtained from a woman between 65 and 79 years old with celiac disease on a gluten-free diet.

The chain has TRBV14 and TRBJ2-7; 8 positions match TRBD1. The junction had 6 bases not matched to a gene; V was cut back by 0 bases and J by 5 bases. The germline V gene has CDR1 SGHDN and CDR2 FVKESK. CDR3 length equals 15 residues. Here the CDR3 reads CASSQDLVRGHEQYF. The CDR3 DNA is TGTGCCAGCAGCCAAGATTTGGTCAGGGGGCACGAGCAGTACTTC.

This clone has only a few counts. The CDR3 nucleotides read TGTGCCAGCAGTTGGACAGGGGACACTGAAGCTTTCTTT. It yields the protein CASSWTGDTEAFF. The V and J genes are TRBV27 and TRBJ1-1; 9 positions match TRBD1. Germline trimming cut 4 bases from V and 3 bases from J; bases unmatched to any gene: 0. Germline CDR1 and CDR2: MNHEY and SMNVEV (reference sequence). The length of the CDR3 is 13 residues.

The CDR3 region is CASSLGGDSPLHF. Here the CDR3 DNA reads TGCGCCAGCAGCTTGGGGGGGGATTCACCCCTCCACTTT. The V gene is TRBV5-1, the J gene TRBJ1-6; D is perhaps TRBD1 (5 bases). Germline CDR1 SGHRS, CDR2 YFSETQ. The CDR3 extends over 13 amino acids. V lost 0 bases and J lost 8, with 6 bases in between.

The chain carries TRBV19 and TRBJ1-2; 7 bases agree with TRBD1. The V segment lost 4 bases and the J segment 1 base; nucleotides outside the gene matches: 3. The CDR3 totals 14 residues. CDR1 is LNHDA, CDR2 SQIVND, per germline (reference sequence). CDR3 nucleotides: TGTGCCAGTAGTAACAACAGGGGTAACTATGGCTACACCTTC. Protein sequence: CASSNNRGNYGYTF.

The V and J genes are TRBV28 and TRBJ1-6, with 10 bases that match TRBD1. This CDR3 contains 17 residues. After removal of 4 bases from V and 0 bases from J, the junction contained 3 bases not matched to a gene. CDR1 is MDHEN, CDR2 SYDVKM, per germline. The CDR3 DNA reads TGTGCCAGCAGTTGGGACAGGGGCAGCTCCTATAATTCACCCCTCCACTTT. Translating it yields CASSWDRGSSYNSPLHF. Variable domain in full (rest from reference TRBV28 and TRBJ1-6): DVKVTQSSRYLVKRTGEKVFLECVQDMDHENMFWYRQDPGLGLRLIYFSYDVKMKEKGDIPEGYSVSREKKERFSLILESASTNQTSMYLCASSWDRGSSYNSPLHFGNGTRLTVT.

Regarding this clone: No DNA is shown, since the ends of the CDR3 on it are uncertain; the CDR3 is the one TCRdb lists. The J gene is TRBJ1-4, the V gene TRBV21-1; the table calls TRBD1, which could not be checked here. TRBV21-1 constitutes a pseudogene. The CDR3 length equals 16 residues, ends included. CDR3 in amino acids: CASSKVGRGTNEKLFF.

This chain uses TRBV6-1 with TRBJ2-5; TRBD1 is a possible D gene (6 bases). The germline V gene encodes CDR1 MNHNS and CDR2 SASEGT. This CDR3 spans 14 amino acids. The V gene lost 1 base and the J gene lost 7 bases, with 13 bases spanning the gap. The CDR3 reads CASSEVPGVSTQYF. In DNA, the CDR3 is TGTGCCAGCAGTGAAGTGCCAGGGGTATCGACCCAGTACTTC.

J is TRBJ2-5 and V is TRBV4-2; 8 bases map to TRBD2. In germline, CDR1 is LGHNA, CDR2 YNFKEQ. The CDR3 consists of 15 residues. V lost 0 bases and J lost 4; bases outside the gene matches: 4. In DNA form, the CDR3 reads TGTGCCAGCAGCCAAGAGGGGCTAGCGGGAGAGACCCAGTACTTC. Translated, it gives CASSQEGLAGETQYF.

V gene TRBV21-1 combines with J gene TRBJ2-5; the table's TRBD1 call for D was not verified on the DNA. TRBV21-1 is an annotated pseudogene. The CDR3 extends over 13 amino acids. The CDR3 region is CARTGQNQETQYF. CDR3 DNA: TGTGCCAGAACGGGACAGAACCAAGAGACCCAGTACTTC.

This chain connects TRBV2 to TRBJ2-6; D gene unclear. The CDR3 sequence is 19 residues long. V was trimmed by 5 bases and J by 5 bases, leaving 25 bases between them. The germline CDR1 and CDR2 sequences are SNHLY and FYNNEI. In nucleotides, the CDR3 is TGTGCCAGCAGTAATAATCATTACCGATACAAAAGTCGGGCCAACGTCCTGACTTTC. It is translated as CASSNNHYRYKSRANVLTF.

This clone was recorded a few times. CDR3 in DNA: TGTGCCAGCAGTTTATCCGGTGGAGGGAATTCACCCCTCCACTTT. Encoded protein: CASSLSGGGNSPLHF. The V call is TRBV27, the J call TRBJ1-6; D remains unclear. Per germline, CDR1 MNHEY and CDR2 SMNVEV (reference sequence). V was pared by 0 bases and J by 7 bases, with 10 bases between. The length of the CDR3 is 15 residues.

V usage is TRBV9 and J usage is TRBJ1-6; D not resolved. Germline CDR1 is SGDLS and CDR2 is YYNGEE. This CDR3 contains 13 residues. The germline V and J ends were trimmed by 3 bases and 8 bases, with 9 bases remaining between them. The CDR3 DNA is TGTGCCAGCAGCGATGGCCCTTATTCACCCCTCCACTTT. Translation: CASSDGPYSPLHF. The full variable domain, its missing parts supplied by reference TRBV9 and TRBJ1-6, is DSGVTQTPKHLITATGQRVTLRCSPRSGDLSVYWYQQSLDQGLQFLIQYYNGEERAKGNILERFSAQQFPDLHSELNLSSLELGDSALYFCASSDGPYSPLHFGNGTRLTVT.

The chain employs TRBV7-2 and TRBJ2-1, with D unclear. Germline CDR1 is SGHTA and CDR2 is FQGNSA. With 3 bases removed from V and 9 bases from J, the gap between germline ends came to 9 bases. This CDR3 is built from 12 residues. CDR3 sequence reads: CASSFFGGEQFF. DNA for the CDR3: TGTGCCAGCAGCTTTTTTGGCGGTGAGCAGTTCTTC.